These 8 T cell receptor beta chains originate from one sample sequenced in a study of cytomegalovirus exposure and HLA in healthy donors. 13 Jbeta primers and 60 Vbeta primers were used for the PCR. Generated by immunoSEQ multiplex PCR, the TCRdb table keeps only in-frame clones and is missing some. The table includes 45,000 to 55,000 clones, about 57% detected once. The material sequenced was PBMCs. The receptors come from a human donor in good health.

This clone showed up just a few times. V is TRBV6-5 and J is TRBJ1-3; D is unresolved. Trimming removed 2 bases at V and 3 bases at J, with 11 bases between. Germline V gene lookup returns CDR1 MNHEY and CDR2 SVGAGI. CDR3 length equals 15 residues. The CDR3 sequence: CASSYERNYGNTIYF. The CDR3 DNA sequence: TGTGCCAGCAGTTACGAGAGGAATTATGGAAACACCATATATTTT.

V gene TRBV7-2 combines with J gene TRBJ1-6; no definite D call. V lost 3 bases, J lost 8 bases, and 14 bases lay in between. Germline CDR1 is SGHTA and CDR2 is FQGNSA. The length of the CDR3 is 15 residues. The CDR3 DNA reads as TGTGCCAGCAGCTTTGGTCCGTTCGGTGATTCACCCCTCCACTTT. It codes for CASSFGPFGDSPLHF. Looking up the rest from reference TRBV7-2 and TRBJ1-6 gives the full variable domain: GAGVSQSPSNKVTEKGKDVELRCDPISGHTALYWYRQSLGQGLEFLIYFQGNSAPDKSGLPSDRFSAERTGGSVSTLTIQRTQQEDSAVYLCASSFGPFGDSPLHFGNGTRLTVT.

This clone has a handful of counts. This chain connects TRBV30 to TRBJ1-2; D is undetermined. V shed 3 bases and J shed 2 bases, with 7 bases lying between them. Germline loops: CDR1 GTSNPN, CDR2 SVGIG (reference sequence). The CDR3 loop spans 12 amino acids. CDR3 region: CAWRGPNYGYTF. In nucleotides, the CDR3 is TGTGCCTGGAGGGGCCCAAACTATGGCTACACCTTC.

This sequence joins TRBV5-4 and TRBJ1-4; 7 nucleotides match TRBD1. The V segment lost 4 bases and the J segment 0 bases; nucleotides outside the gene matches: 9. Germline assignment: CDR1 SGHNT and CDR2 YYREEE (reference sequence). This CDR3 has 17 residues. The CDR3 bases are TGTGCCAGCAGCCTCACGGGACAGCGAGCAACTAATGAAAAACTGTTTTTT. Its protein is CASSLTGQRATNEKLFF.

This clone was detected a few times. The chain links TRBV12-5 to TRBJ1-4, with 8 bases matching TRBD1. Germline V gene sequence: CDR1 LGHNT, CDR2 FRNRAP. This CDR3 has 15 residues. With 1 base clipped from V and 4 bases from J, the junction kept 2 bases outside the gene matches. The CDR3 DNA follows: TGTGCTAGTGGTTTGGGACAGGGGAATAATGAAAAACTGTTTTTT. This sequence encodes CASGLGQGNNEKLFF.

As concerns this clone: One end of the junction fails to match germline, which may point to a read error. This chain uses TRBV10-2 with TRBJ2-3, with 9 bases lining up with TRBD2. The CDR3 runs to 18 residues. Germline assignment: CDR1 WSHSY and CDR2 SAAADI. The DNA for the CDR3 is TGCGCCAGCAATGAGAGAAGGTGGACTAGCGTGGACGCGGATACGCAGTATTTT. This sequence encodes CASNERRWTSVDADTQYF.

This clone was detected only a few times. The chain has TRBV19 and TRBJ1-1, with TRBD1 matching over 9 bases. V lost 4 bases to trimming and J lost 3 bases; unmatched junction nucleotides: 6. Per the germline V gene, CDR1 is LNHDA and CDR2 is SQIVND (reference sequence). This CDR3 spans 15 amino acids. This CDR3 reads CASSTAGTGYTEAFF. The CDR3, as DNA: TGTGCCAGTAGTACCGCCGGGACAGGGTACACTGAAGCTTTCTTT.

This clone appeared a few times. This rearrangement joins TRBV9 to TRBJ2-5; 10 bases match TRBD2. Germline CDR1 is SGDLS and CDR2 is YYNGEE. The CDR3 is 17 residues long. V dropped 0 bases and J dropped 2; count of bases not matched to a gene: 7. Here the CDR3 DNA reads TGTGCCAGCAGCGTAGATCCCAGCGGGGGGGCTCAAGAGACCCAGTACTTC. Residues: CASSVDPSGGAQETQYF.